The 5 T cell receptor beta chains presented below share a single source sample, sequenced in a study of T cells in women clearing cervical HPV infection. The protocol was immunoSEQ multiplex PCR, while the TCRdb copy is restricted to in-frame clones and leaves out a portion. The sample's table shows fewer than 25,000 clones. Material: blood buffy coat. The receptors come from a woman aged 18-69 years with a cervical HPV16 infection that either progressed to CIN3+ or cleared (not recorded which).

In the case of this clone: With the read ending 3 residues before the CDR3 end, the germline J gene is used to fill in that end. J is TRBJ1-2 and V is TRBV12-3 or TRBV12-4; D is possibly TRBD1 (5 bases). This CDR3 has 15 amino acids. V lost 5 bases and J lost 3, with 16 bases in between. CDR3 amino acids: CASSRSGSIDYGYTF. The part of the CDR3 DNA that was read is TGTGCCAGCAGTAGGTCAGGGAGTATTGACTATGGC.

Concerning this clone: The CDR3 end falls 3 residues outside the read, so it is completed with the germline J gene. This rearrangement joins TRBV5-1 to TRBJ1-3, with 7 positions matching TRBD1. Germline V lookup: CDR1 SGHRS, CDR2 YFSETQ. This CDR3 region has 17 residues. V dropped 2 bases and J dropped 3; count of bases not matched to a gene: 11. The CDR3 bases that were read are TGCGCCAGCAGCTTCTCCGCCCTAGGGGGCTTTGGAAACACC. It yields the protein CASSFSALGGFGNT. The whole CDR3 is CASSFSALGGFGNTIYF.

As concerns this clone: Coverage ceases 3 residues before the CDR3 finishes, and the germline J gene fills in the end. The V call is TRBV7-6, the J call TRBJ2-1, with TRBD2 matching over 9 bases. The V and J ends lost 6 bases and 6 bases, in that order; junction bases with no gene match: 9. Germline loops: CDR1 SGHVS, CDR2 FNYEAQ. CDR3 length equals 15 residues. The CDR3 loop is CASRGWREGPNEQFF. The part of the CDR3 DNA that was read is TGTGCCAGCAGAGGATGGCGGGAGGGCCCCAATGAG.

A word on this clone: The sequenced fragment ends 3 residues before the CDR3 boundary, so the rest is inferred from the germline J gene. The rearrangement links TRBV19 to TRBJ2-2; D gene unclear. Germline-derived CDR1 and CDR2 are LNHDA and SQIVND (reference sequence). This CDR3 has 14 residues. The sequenced CDR3 bases are TGTGCCAGTAGTCCGCACGCAACTAATGAAAAG. Its protein is CASSPHATNEK. The full CDR3 reads CASSPHATNEKLFF. Full variable domain (missing parts from reference TRBV19 and TRBJ2-2): DGGITQSPKYLFRKEGQNVTLSCEQNLNHDAMYWYRQDPGQGLRLIYYSQIVNDFQKGDIAEGYSVSREKKESFPLTVTSAQKNPTAFYLCASSPHATNEKLFFGEGSRLTVL.

Notes on this clone: The observed sequence ends 3 residues before the CDR3 terminus, with the missing tail filled in from the germline J gene. The chain links TRBV4-1 to TRBJ2-7, with TRBD2 matching 13 bases. The CDR3 covers 15 residues. Losses at the gene ends were 3 bases for V and 5 bases for J; bases not matched to a gene: 4. CDR1 is MGHRA, CDR2 YSYEKL, per germline. The sequenced part of the CDR3 DNA is TGCGCCAGCAGCCAGGGGACTAGCGGGGTCCACGAG. It is translated as CASSQGTSGVHE. The CDR3 in its entirety is CASSQGTSGVHEQYF.